This TCR beta chain is from a study of OX40 agonist ivuxolimab in advanced cancers. Study context: Dose-escalation subjects each had hepatocellular carcinoma, melanoma, renal cell or head and neck cancer. Study-level points and caveats: Researchers report that CD8+ T cells had, on average, more expanded clones than CD4+.

This clone has only one observation. Its matching antigen is unknown. Excluded were patients having autoimmune disease history or systemic immunosuppression. Sequenced by immunoSEQ multiplex PCR; TCRdb stores in-frame clones only, minus some. The sample lists tens of thousands of clones, 83% occurring once. The CDR3 totals 17 residues. CDR1 and CDR2 (germline): SGDLS, YYNGEE. V lost 4 bases to trimming and J lost 0 bases; unmatched junction nucleotides: 9. This TCR came from an adult with an advanced solid tumor such as melanoma, head and neck, liver or kidney cancer. V and J are TRBV9 and TRBJ2-1, with 8 bases identical to TRBD1. The material sequenced was CD4+ or CD8+ T cells sorted from blood, taken in a trial of the OX40 agonist ivuxolimab. The CDR3 sequence: CASSHWSGTGSYNEQFF. CDR3 coding DNA: TGTGCCAGCAGCCACTGGTCCGGGACAGGCTCCTACAATGAGCAGTTCTTC.